The 25 T cell receptor beta chains presented below share a single source sample, sequenced in a study of CD8 T cells in Susac syndrome. About 0.45 to 1 ug RNA was reverse transcribed with random hexamers. TCRdb processed the immunoSEQ multiplex PCR reads anew with MiXCR; each CDR3 protein has one entry. The data contain some 130,000 distinct CDR3 sequences, roughly 80% of them singletons. The specimen was CD8+ T cells from PBMCs. These receptors all come from a human donor with multiple sclerosis.

This chain links TRBV19 with TRBJ2-2, with D unclear. V dropped 3 bases and J dropped 6 bases, with 11 bases sitting between them. The germline V gene encodes CDR1 LNHDA and CDR2 SQIVND (reference sequence). This CDR3 region has 14 residues. CDR3 sequence: CASSIRRSAGELFF. The DNA for the CDR3 is TGTGCCAGTAGTATCCGACGGTCGGCCGGGGAGCTGTTTTTT.

This clonotype has only one observation. The V call is TRBV4-1, the J call TRBJ2-1; D gene uncertain. Germline assignment: CDR1 MGHRA and CDR2 YSYEKL. The CDR3 is 12 residues long. V was pared by 1 base and J by 10 bases, with 8 bases between. Here the CDR3 reads CASSQVSGEQFF. The CDR3 DNA follows: TGCGCCAGCAGCCAAGTTAGTGGAGAGCAGTTCTTC.

J is TRBJ2-7 and V is TRBV4-2; 7 nucleotides line up with TRBD1. The CDR3 length is 15 residues. V was pared by 0 bases and J by 0 bases, with 2 bases of the junction left unmatched. Germline CDR1 is LGHNA and CDR2 is YNFKEQ. Here the CDR3 reads CASSQDYRGSYEQYF. The CDR3 region has the DNA TGTGCCAGCAGCCAAGATTACAGGGGCTCCTACGAGCAGTACTTC.

The chain uses TRBV4-1 and TRBJ1-2; D ambiguous. V was clipped by 5 bases and J by 2 bases, with 9 bases between them. Germline-derived CDR1 and CDR2 are MGHRA and YSYEKL. CDR3 length equals 13 residues. In DNA form, the CDR3 reads TGCGCCAGCAGCTGGGATCTCAACTATGGCTACACCTTC. Its protein product is CASSWDLNYGYTF.

CDR3 DNA sequence: TGTGCCAGCAGCTCGAGGGGGGATCACTATGGCTACACCTTC. Its translation: CASSSRGDHYGYTF. The gene calls are TRBV11-2 and TRBJ1-2; D might be TRBD1 (6 bases). The V and J ends lost 4 bases and 3 bases respectively, with 12 bases between them. Germline-derived CDR1 and CDR2 are SGHAT and FQNNGV. This CDR3 contains 14 residues.

The chain employs TRBV19 and TRBJ1-3, with D unclear. The germline V and J ends were trimmed by 3 bases and 6 bases, with 15 bases remaining between them. The CDR3 totals 15 residues. Germline-derived CDR1 and CDR2 are LNHDA and SQIVND (reference sequence). The CDR3 sequence: CASSIWVVAENTIYF. DNA of the CDR3: TGTGCCAGTAGTATTTGGGTAGTCGCTGAAAACACCATATATTTT.

The rearrangement uses TRBV11-2 and TRBJ2-1, with TRBD2 matching 11 bases. Germline-derived CDR1 and CDR2 are SGHAT and FQNNGV. V dropped 5 bases and J dropped 9; count of bases not matched to a gene: 15. CDR3 length equals 17 residues. CDR3: CASSPGPGLAGATEQFF. The CDR3 DNA is TGTGCCAGCAGCCCAGGCCCTGGACTAGCGGGTGCCACTGAGCAGTTCTTC.

The chain recombines TRBV20-1 with TRBJ2-7; 7 nucleotides match TRBD2. The ends lost 0 bases at V and 0 bases at J; junction bases unmatched: 5. The CDR3 totals 15 residues. Germline assignment: CDR1 DFQATT and CDR2 SNEGSKA (reference sequence). DNA for the CDR3: TGCAGTGCTAGAGATCTTGCGGGGGACTCCTACGAGCAGTACTTC. Protein product: CSARDLAGDSYEQYF.

On this clonotype itself: At one end the junction does not follow the germline gene, possibly because of a read error. This chain joins TRBV30 and TRBJ2-5; D is uncertain. Germline V gene sequence: CDR1 GTSNPN, CDR2 SVGIG (reference sequence). This CDR3 is built from 14 residues. CDR3 loop: CALSAILYQETQYF. In DNA, the CDR3 is TGTGCCTTGAGTGCAATTTTGTATCAAGAGACCCAGTACTTC. The variable domain in full, with the rest retrieved from reference TRBV30 and TRBJ2-5, is SQTIHQWPATLVQPVGSPLSLECTVEGTSNPNLYWYRQAAGRGLQLLFYSVGIGQISSEVPQNLSASRPQDRQFILSSKKLLLSDSGFYLCALSAILYQETQYFGPGTRLLVL.

This clonotype was observed once. The chain joins TRBV12-3 or TRBV12-4 to TRBJ1-5; a possible D gene is TRBD1 (5 bases). V was shortened by 3 bases and J by 3 bases, with 12 bases between the two germline ends. This CDR3 has 15 residues. CDR3 sequence (DNA): TGTGCCAGCAGTTTGTTTGACAGATCCAATCAGCCCCAGCATTTT. Its protein product is CASSLFDRSNQPQHF.

The CDR3 DNA reads TGTGCCAGCAGTTACAGAACCGGGACAGGGATCCTTAGCAATCAGCCCCAGCATTTT. It yields the protein CASSYRTGTGILSNQPQHF. J is TRBJ1-5 and V is TRBV6-5; TRBD1 agrees at 9 bases. The germline V gene encodes CDR1 MNHEY and CDR2 SVGAGI. V shed 2 bases, J shed 0 bases, and the junction held 11 bases outside the gene matches. The CDR3 covers 19 residues.

The rearrangement links TRBV7-9 to TRBJ2-3; TRBD1 matches at 12 bases. Germline loops: CDR1 SEHNR, CDR2 FQNEAQ (reference sequence). CDR3 size: 17 residues. V gave up 8 bases and J gave up 0 bases; unmatched junction bases: 9. CDR3 DNA sequence: TGTGCCAGCGAGGGGACAGGGGGCTTCGATAGCACAGATACGCAGTATTTT. This sequence encodes CASEGTGGFDSTDTQYF.

The rearrangement uses TRBV18 and TRBJ2-1; 8 nucleotides agree with TRBD2. This CDR3 comprises 13 residues. Looked up from germline, CDR1 is KGHSH and CDR2 is LQKENI. After removal of 3 bases from V and 13 bases from J, the junction contained 8 bases not matched to a gene. Written as DNA, the CDR3 is TGTGCCAGCTCACCCCCAGCGGGGGTGCTACAGTTCTTC. Translating gives CASSPPAGVLQFF.

This chain connects TRBV12-3 or TRBV12-4 to TRBJ2-3, with 11 nucleotides matching TRBD2. This CDR3 is built from 15 residues. V lost 7 bases to trimming and J lost 2 bases; unmatched junction nucleotides: 5. The CDR3 DNA follows: TGTGCCAGCATCGTAGCGGGAGGGCCCACAGATACGCAGTATTTT. It is translated as CASIVAGGPTDTQYF.

V gene TRBV12-3 or TRBV12-4 combines with J gene TRBJ2-4; D is possibly TRBD2 (6 bases). Deletions cut 7 bases from V and 8 bases from J, with 18 bases between. The CDR3 totals 14 residues. CDR3 residues: CASTFWGVEDIQYF. The CDR3 DNA follows: TGTGCCAGCACCTTTTGGGGGGTAGAGGACATTCAGTACTTC.

V is TRBV7-9 and J is TRBJ1-1; 11 nucleotides align to TRBD1. The CDR3 has 17 residues. Germline CDR1 reads SEHNR; CDR2 reads FQNEAQ (reference sequence). V shed 4 bases, J shed 5 bases, and the junction held 12 bases outside the gene matches. The chain's CDR3 is CASSSWTGGVAGTEAFF. DNA of the CDR3: TGTGCCAGCAGCTCTTGGACAGGGGGCGTGGCGGGGACTGAAGCTTTCTTT.

The chain has TRBV6-5 and TRBJ2-5; no firm D call. This CDR3 is built from 11 residues. Trimming cost V 5 bases and J 0 bases, with 1 base left between them. The germline CDR1 and CDR2 sequences are MNHEY and SVGAGI. In nucleotides, the CDR3 is TGTGCCAGCAGTAACCAAGAGACCCAGTACTTC. Translating it yields CASSNQETQYF.

Only one count was recorded for this clonotype. V gene TRBV7-9 combines with J gene TRBJ2-1; D not resolved. V lost 3 bases to trimming and J lost 7 bases, with 16 bases between them. Germline CDR1 reads SEHNR; CDR2 reads FQNEAQ (reference sequence). This CDR3 contains 15 residues. CDR3 region: CASSFTPRRDNEQFF. The DNA of the CDR3 is TGTGCCAGCAGCTTTACCCCCAGACGAGATAATGAGCAGTTCTTC.

This sequence joins TRBV12-3 or TRBV12-4 and TRBJ2-1, with unresolved D. The length of the CDR3 is 14 residues. V was clipped by 2 bases and J by 2 bases, with 7 bases between them. CDR3 sequence: CASSLWGTYNEQFF. The CDR3, as DNA: TGTGCCAGCAGTTTATGGGGAACCTACAATGAGCAGTTCTTC.

V and J are TRBV19 and TRBJ1-2, with 7 positions matching TRBD1. From germline, CDR1 is LNHDA and CDR2 SQIVND (reference sequence). This CDR3 has 13 residues. V lost 7 bases and J lost 8; bases outside the gene matches: 10. The DNA of the CDR3 is TGTGCCAGTAAAATGAGGCAGGGGGAAGGCTACACCTTC. Its protein product is CASKMRQGEGYTF.

V and J are TRBV4-1 and TRBJ1-1; a weak D match, TRBD1 (5 bases). Germline V gives CDR1 MGHRA, CDR2 YSYEKL. The CDR3 covers 13 residues. V dropped 4 bases and J dropped 7 bases, with 13 bases sitting between them. CDR3 residues: CASSPGKGLEAFF. The CDR3, as DNA: TGCGCCAGCAGCCCAGGGAAGGGGCTTGAAGCTTTCTTT.

CDR3 region: CASSLGQGVKAYEQYF. The CDR3 region has the DNA TGTGCCAGCAGCTTAGGACAGGGGGTCAAGGCCTACGAGCAGTACTTC. The rearrangement uses TRBV7-9 and TRBJ2-7; 9 positions match TRBD1. This CDR3 is 16 amino acids long. Germline trimming cut 1 base from V and 2 bases from J; bases unmatched to any gene: 6. Per the germline V gene, CDR1 is SEHNR and CDR2 is FQNEAQ (reference sequence).

The chain recombines TRBV19 with TRBJ1-1, with D unresolved. The CDR3 is 12 amino acids. The germline CDR1 and CDR2 sequences are LNHDA and SQIVND (reference sequence). The V gene lost 6 bases and the J gene lost 5 bases, with 10 bases spanning the gap. DNA for the CDR3: TGTGCCAGTAGCCCGGGGATGACTGAAGCTTTCTTT. Translation gives CASSPGMTEAFF.

CDR3 in amino acids: CASSGDREDPYEQYF. For the CDR3, the DNA is TGTGCCAGCAGTGGGGACAGGGAAGACCCGTACGAGCAGTACTTC. The V and J genes are TRBV28 and TRBJ2-7; 9 bases are a match to TRBD1. The CDR3 loop spans 15 amino acids. From germline, CDR1 is MDHEN and CDR2 SYDVKM. The J segment lost 4 bases and the V segment lost 5 bases, leaving 9 bases of the junction unmatched.

This sequence joins TRBV7-6 and TRBJ1-1, with D possibly being TRBD1 (5 bases). This CDR3 contains 15 residues. Trimming left V 2 bases short and J 3 bases short, with 13 bases between. Germline V gene sequence: CDR1 SGHVS, CDR2 FNYEAQ. CDR3 nucleotide sequence: TGTGCCAGCAGCTTACCTCAGGGCCGGGACACTGAAGCTTTCTTT. It codes for CASSLPQGRDTEAFF.